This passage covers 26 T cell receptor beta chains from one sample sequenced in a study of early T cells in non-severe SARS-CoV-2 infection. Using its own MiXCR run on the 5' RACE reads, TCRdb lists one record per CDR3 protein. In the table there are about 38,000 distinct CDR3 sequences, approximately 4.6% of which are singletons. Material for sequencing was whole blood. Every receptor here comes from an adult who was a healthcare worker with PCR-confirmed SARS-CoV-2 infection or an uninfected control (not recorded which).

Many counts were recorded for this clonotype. The CDR3, as DNA: TGTGCCAGCAGCACCCGCCCTCTCGAGGCCCTCCACTTT. The encoded protein is CASSTRPLEALHF. The chain joins TRBV9 to TRBJ1-6; D is ambiguous. V dropped 4 bases and J dropped 14 bases, with 16 bases sitting between them. CDR1 SGDLS and CDR2 YYNGEE come from the germline V gene. The CDR3 totals 13 residues.

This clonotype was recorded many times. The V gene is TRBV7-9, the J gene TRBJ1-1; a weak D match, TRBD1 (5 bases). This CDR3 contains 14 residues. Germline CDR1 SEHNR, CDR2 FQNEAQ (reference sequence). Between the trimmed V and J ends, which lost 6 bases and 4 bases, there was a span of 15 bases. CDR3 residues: CASSYGAPGTEAFF. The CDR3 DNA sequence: TGTGCCAGCAGTTACGGGGCACCGGGCACTGAAGCTTTCTTT.

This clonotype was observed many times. CDR3 protein: CASSRDGVNTEAFF. CDR3 nucleotides: TGTGCCAGCAGCCGGGACGGGGTAAACACTGAAGCTTTCTTT. J is TRBJ1-1 and V is TRBV6-1; a weak D match, TRBD1 (5 bases). The CDR3 has 14 residues. V was trimmed by 6 bases and J by 2 bases, leaving 13 bases between them. The germline gives CDR1 MNHNS, CDR2 SASEGT.

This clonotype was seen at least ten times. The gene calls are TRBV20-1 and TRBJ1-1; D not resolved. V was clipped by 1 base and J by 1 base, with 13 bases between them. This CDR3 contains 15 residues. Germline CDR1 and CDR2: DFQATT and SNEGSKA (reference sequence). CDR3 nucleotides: TGCAGTGCTAGAGTTTGGGAGTCAGGGAACACTGAAGCTTTCTTT. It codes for CSARVWESGNTEAFF.

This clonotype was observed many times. The CDR3 nucleotides read TGTGCCAGCAGCTTCTCGAGCATGGACGAGCAGTACTTC. Residues: CASSFSSMDEQYF. V is TRBV7-7 and J is TRBJ2-7; no definite D call. V lost 3 bases and J 5 bases, leaving 11 bases between the germline ends. This CDR3 contains 13 residues. CDR1 and CDR2 from the germline V gene are SSHAT and FNYEAQ (reference sequence).

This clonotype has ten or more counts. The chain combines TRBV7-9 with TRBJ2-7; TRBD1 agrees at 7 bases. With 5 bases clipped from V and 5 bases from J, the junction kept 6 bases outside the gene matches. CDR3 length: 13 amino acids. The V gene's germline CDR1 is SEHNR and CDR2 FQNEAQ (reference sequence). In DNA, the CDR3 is TGTGCCAGCAGCGGTGGACAGGTCCACGAGCAGTACTTC. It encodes CASSGGQVHEQYF. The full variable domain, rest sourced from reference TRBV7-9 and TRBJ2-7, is DTGVSQNPRHKITKRGQNVTFRCDPISEHNRLYWYRQTLGQGPEFLTYFQNEAQLEKSRLLSDRFSAERPKGSFSTLEIQRTEQGDSAMYLCASSGGQVHEQYFGPGTRLTVT.

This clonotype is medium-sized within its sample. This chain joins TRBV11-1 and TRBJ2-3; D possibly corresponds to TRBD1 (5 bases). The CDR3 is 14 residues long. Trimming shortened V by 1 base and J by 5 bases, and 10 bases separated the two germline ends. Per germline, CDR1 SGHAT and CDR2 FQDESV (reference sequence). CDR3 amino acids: CASSLGAREDTQYF. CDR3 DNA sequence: TGTGCCAGCAGCTTAGGGGCCAGGGAAGATACGCAGTATTTT.

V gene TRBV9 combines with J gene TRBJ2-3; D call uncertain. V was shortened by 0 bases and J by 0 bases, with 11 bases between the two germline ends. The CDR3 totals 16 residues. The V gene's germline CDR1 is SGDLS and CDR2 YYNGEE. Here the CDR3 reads CASSVGLEVSTDTQYF. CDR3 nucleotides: TGTGCCAGCAGCGTAGGCTTAGAGGTTAGCACAGATACGCAGTATTTT. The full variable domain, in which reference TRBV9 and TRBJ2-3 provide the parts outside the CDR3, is DSGVTQTPKHLITATGQRVTLRCSPRSGDLSVYWYQQSLDQGLQFLIQYYNGEERAKGNILERFSAQQFPDLHSELNLSSLELGDSALYFCASSVGLEVSTDTQYFGPGTRLTVL.

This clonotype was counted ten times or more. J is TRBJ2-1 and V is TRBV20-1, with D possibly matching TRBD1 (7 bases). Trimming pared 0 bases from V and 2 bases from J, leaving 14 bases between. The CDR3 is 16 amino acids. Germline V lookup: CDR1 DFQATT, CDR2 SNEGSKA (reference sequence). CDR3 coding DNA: TGCAGTGCTAGAGATGGGTCAGGGGGGCCCTACAATGAGCAGTTCTTC. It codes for CSARDGSGGPYNEQFF.

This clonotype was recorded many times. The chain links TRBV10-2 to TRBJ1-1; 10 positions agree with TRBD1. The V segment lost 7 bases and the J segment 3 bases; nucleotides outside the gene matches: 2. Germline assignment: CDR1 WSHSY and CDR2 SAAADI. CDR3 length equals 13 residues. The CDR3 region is CASTDRGDTEAFF. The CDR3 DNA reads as TGCGCCAGCACGGACAGGGGGGACACTGAAGCTTTCTTT.

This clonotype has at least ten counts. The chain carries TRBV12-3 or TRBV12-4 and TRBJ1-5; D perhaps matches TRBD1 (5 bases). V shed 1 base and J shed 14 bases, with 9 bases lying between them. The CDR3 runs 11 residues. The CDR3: CASSLGGPKHF. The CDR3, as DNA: TGTGCCAGCAGTTTAGGGGGACCAAAGCATTTT.

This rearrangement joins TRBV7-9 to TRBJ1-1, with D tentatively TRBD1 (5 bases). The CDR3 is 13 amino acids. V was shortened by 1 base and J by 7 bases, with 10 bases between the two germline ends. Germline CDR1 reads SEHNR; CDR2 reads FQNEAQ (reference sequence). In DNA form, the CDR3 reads TGTGCCAGCAGCTTAGTGGGGGGAGGTGAAGCTTTCTTT. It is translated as CASSLVGGGEAFF.

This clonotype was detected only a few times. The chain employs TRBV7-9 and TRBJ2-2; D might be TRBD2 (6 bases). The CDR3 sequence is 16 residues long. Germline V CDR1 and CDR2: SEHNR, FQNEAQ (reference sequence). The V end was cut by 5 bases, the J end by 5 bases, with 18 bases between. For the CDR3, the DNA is TGTGCCAGCAGCGCATCCGCGACTAGAGGAACCGGGGAGCTGTTTTTT. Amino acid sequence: CASSASATRGTGELFF.

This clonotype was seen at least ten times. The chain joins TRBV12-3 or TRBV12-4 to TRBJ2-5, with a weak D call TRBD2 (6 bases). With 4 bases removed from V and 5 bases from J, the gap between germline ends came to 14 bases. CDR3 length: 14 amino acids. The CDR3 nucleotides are TGTGCCAGCAGTTCGGGACTTTATACGGAGACCCAGTACTTC. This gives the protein CASSSGLYTETQYF.

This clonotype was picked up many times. This chain's CDR3 is CASRLTAEQYF. The DNA for the CDR3 is TGTGCAAGTCGCTTGACAGCCGAGCAGTACTTC. This chain links TRBV12-2 with TRBJ2-7; TRBD1, the table's D call, was not compared with the DNA. TRBV12-2 is flagged as a pseudogene. This CDR3 is built from 11 residues.

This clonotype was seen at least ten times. The CDR3 DNA reads as TGTGCCAGCAGTGGCCTTTCGGGGAATTGGGAAAAACTGTTTTTT. It yields the protein CASSGLSGNWEKLFF. The chain employs TRBV25-1 and TRBJ1-4; D gene uncertain. Trimming cost V 4 bases and J 8 bases, with 17 bases left between them. Germline lookup yields CDR1 MGHDK and CDR2 SYGVNS. The CDR3 length is 15 residues.

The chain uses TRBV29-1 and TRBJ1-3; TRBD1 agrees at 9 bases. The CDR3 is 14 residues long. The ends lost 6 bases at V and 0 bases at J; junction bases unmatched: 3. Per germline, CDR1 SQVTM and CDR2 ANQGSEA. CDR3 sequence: CSVETGGSGNTIYF. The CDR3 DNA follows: TGCAGCGTGGAGACAGGGGGCTCTGGAAACACCATATATTTT.

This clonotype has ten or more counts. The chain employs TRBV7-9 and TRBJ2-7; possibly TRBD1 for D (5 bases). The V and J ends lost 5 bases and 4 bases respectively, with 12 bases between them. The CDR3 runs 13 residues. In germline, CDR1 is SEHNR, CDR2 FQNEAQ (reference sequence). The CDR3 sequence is CASSAPTAYEQYF. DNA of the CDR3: TGTGCCAGCAGCGCCCCGACAGCGTACGAGCAGTACTTC.

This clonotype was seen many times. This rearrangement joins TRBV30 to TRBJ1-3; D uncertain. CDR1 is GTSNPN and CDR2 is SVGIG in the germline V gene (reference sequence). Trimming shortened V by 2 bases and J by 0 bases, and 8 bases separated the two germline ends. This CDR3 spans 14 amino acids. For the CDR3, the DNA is TGTGCCTGGAGTTGGGCGGCCTCTGGAAACACCATATATTTT. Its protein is CAWSWAASGNTIYF.

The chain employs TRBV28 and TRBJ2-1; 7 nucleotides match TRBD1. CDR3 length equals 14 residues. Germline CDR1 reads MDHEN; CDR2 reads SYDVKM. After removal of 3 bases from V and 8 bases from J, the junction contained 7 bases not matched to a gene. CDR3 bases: TGTGCCAGCAGTTTGATACAGGGGATCGATGAGCAGTTCTTC. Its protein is CASSLIQGIDEQFF.

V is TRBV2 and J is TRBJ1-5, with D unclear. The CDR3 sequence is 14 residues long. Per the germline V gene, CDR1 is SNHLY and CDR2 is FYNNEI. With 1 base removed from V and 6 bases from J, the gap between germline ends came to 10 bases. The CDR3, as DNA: TGTGCCAGCAGTGAAGGAGGTGGTGGTCAGCCCCAGCATTTT. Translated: CASSEGGGGQPQHF. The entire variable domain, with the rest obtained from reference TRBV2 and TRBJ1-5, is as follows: EPEVTQTPSHQVTQMGQEVILRCVPISNHLYFYWYRQILGQKVEFLVSFYNNEISEKSEIFDDQFSVERPDGSNFTLKIRSTKLEDSAMYFCASSEGGGGQPQHFGDGTRLSIL.

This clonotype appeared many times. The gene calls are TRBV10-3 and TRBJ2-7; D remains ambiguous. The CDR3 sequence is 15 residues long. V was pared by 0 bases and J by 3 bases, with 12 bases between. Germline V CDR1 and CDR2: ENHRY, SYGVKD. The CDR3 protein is CAISESNKEIYEQYF. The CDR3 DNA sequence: TGTGCCATCAGTGAGTCAAACAAGGAAATCTACGAGCAGTACTTC.

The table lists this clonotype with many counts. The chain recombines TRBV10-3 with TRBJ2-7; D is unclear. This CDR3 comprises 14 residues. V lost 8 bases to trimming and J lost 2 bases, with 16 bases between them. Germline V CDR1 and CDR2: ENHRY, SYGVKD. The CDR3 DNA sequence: TGTGCCATCGCCCCCTCCAGGAAGCCCTACGAGCAGTACTTC. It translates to CAIAPSRKPYEQYF.

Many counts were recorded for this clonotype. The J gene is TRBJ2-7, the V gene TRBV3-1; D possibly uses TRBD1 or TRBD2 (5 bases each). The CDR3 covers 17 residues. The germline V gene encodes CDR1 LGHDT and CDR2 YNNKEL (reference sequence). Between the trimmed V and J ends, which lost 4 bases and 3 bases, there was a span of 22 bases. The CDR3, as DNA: TGTGCCAGCAGCCTCCGCCTTGGGACCACTGCTCTCTACGAGCAGTACTTC. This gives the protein CASSLRLGTTALYEQYF.

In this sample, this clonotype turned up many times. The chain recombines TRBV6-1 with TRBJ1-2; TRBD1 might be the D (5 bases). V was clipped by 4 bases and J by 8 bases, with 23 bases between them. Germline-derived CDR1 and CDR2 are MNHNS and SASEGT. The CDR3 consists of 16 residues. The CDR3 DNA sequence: TGTGCCAGCAGTGTCACCGCAATTACAGGAGGAGGAGGCTACACCTTC. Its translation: CASSVTAITGGGGYTF.

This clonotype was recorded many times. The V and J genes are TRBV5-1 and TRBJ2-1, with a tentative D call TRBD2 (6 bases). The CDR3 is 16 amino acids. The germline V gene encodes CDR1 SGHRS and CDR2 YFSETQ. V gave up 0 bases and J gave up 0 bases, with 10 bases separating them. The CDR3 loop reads CASSLALGGSYNEQFF. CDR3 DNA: TGCGCCAGCAGCTTGGCCCTCGGGGGCTCCTACAATGAGCAGTTCTTC. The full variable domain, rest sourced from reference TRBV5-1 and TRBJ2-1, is KAGVTQTPRYLIKTRGQQVTLSCSPISGHRSVSWYQQTPGQGLQFLFEYFSETQRNKGNFPGRFSGRQFSNSRSEMNVSTLELGDSALYLCASSLALGGSYNEQFFGPGTRLTVL.